This is a list of T cell receptor beta chains from one sample in a study of blood T cells in healthy people across ages. Each CDR3 protein is one row after TCRdb ran MiXCR on the 5' RACE reads. In the table there are 850,000 to 1,300,000 distinct CDR3 sequences, 40% to 45% of which are singletons. The sample consisted of blood. The receptors were sampled from a woman aged 55-69 years in good health. CDR3s include the opening cysteine and the closing phenylalanine or tryptophan. Rows give clone size only sometimes, using once, few, many, or a class for an expanded clone.

CDR3: CASSDSASGIYTDTQYF; J: TRBJ2-3; size: few; V: TRBV11-2
CDR3: CASSQEMRAPNLGEQFF; J: TRBJ2-1; size: .; V: TRBV4-2
CDR3: CASSYISPGAGGFPREQFF; J: TRBJ2-1; size: few; V: TRBV6-2/TRBV6-3
CDR3: CASKRQGNYNEQFF; J: TRBJ2-1; size: .; V: TRBV6-6
CDR3: CASSFGTGKTQYF; J: TRBJ2-5; size: .; V: TRBV5-1
CDR3: CASSPRDKYNQPQHF; J: TRBJ1-5; size: .; V: TRBV28
CDR3: CSASKRDHPYEQYF; J: .; size: few; V: TRBV20-1
CDR3: CASRRTSGRGTDTQYF; J: TRBJ2-3; size: few; V: TRBV7-2
CDR3: CSASPTSGSYNEQFF; J: TRBJ2-1; size: .; V: TRBV20-1
CDR3: CASSLDSGGVSDTQYF; J: TRBJ2-3; size: .; V: TRBV11-2
CDR3: CASSEGGQGHEQYF; J: TRBJ2-7; size: .; V: TRBV2
CDR3: CSVEPTSGYYNEQFF; J: TRBJ2-1; size: .; V: TRBV29-1
CDR3: CATTPGAGDTDTQYF; J: TRBJ2-3; size: .; V: TRBV21-1
CDR3: CASSNRPTGIYNEQFF; J: TRBJ2-1; size: .; V: TRBV12-3/TRBV12-4
CDR3: CASSFAGNTDTQYF; J: TRBJ2-3; size: .; V: TRBV5-6
CDR3: CASAAGLAGGEQYF; J: .; size: .; V: TRBV4-1
CDR3: CASSPYNEQYF; J: .; size: .; V: TRBV6-2/TRBV6-3
CDR3: CASSYPGDQETQYF; J: TRBJ2-5; size: few; V: TRBV25-1
CDR3: CASSYKQGIGETQYF; J: TRBJ2-5; size: few; V: TRBV7-7
CDR3: CASSPLPGAAHTDTQYF; J: TRBJ2-3; size: .; V: TRBV18
CDR3: CASSYWGDGQKHNEQFF; J: TRBJ2-1; size: .; V: TRBV6-6
CDR3: CASSQDFRGESPLHF; J: TRBJ1-6; size: few; V: TRBV4-2
CDR3: CSARDGRQETQYF; J: TRBJ2-5; size: .; V: TRBV20-1
CDR3: CASSPGRGSDEQYF; J: TRBJ2-7; size: .; V: TRBV18
CDR3: CASSLPNTSGSGNEQFF; J: TRBJ2-1; size: .; V: TRBV5-1
CDR3: CAISPLGVAGGNEQFF; J: TRBJ2-1; size: .; V: TRBV10-3
CDR3: CASSYRSGAYTDTQYF; J: TRBJ2-3; size: .; V: TRBV6-6
CDR3: CASKWADAGDTQYF; J: TRBJ2-3; size: many; V: TRBV6-1
CDR3: CAISEGGQTGELFF; J: TRBJ2-2; size: .; V: TRBV10-3
CDR3: CASSPLPASNYGYTF; J: TRBJ1-2; size: few; V: TRBV7-2
CDR3: CASSSSGRTETQYF; J: TRBJ2-5; size: .; V: TRBV7-9
CDR3: CSASREGWGFRETQYF; J: TRBJ2-5; size: .; V: TRBV20-1
CDR3: CSARGAGQGFSPLHF; J: TRBJ1-6; size: .; V: TRBV20-1
CDR3: CASSEGPGRLDEQYF; J: TRBJ2-7; size: .; V: TRBV6-1
CDR3: CASSPDGVRNQPQHF; J: TRBJ1-5; size: few; V: TRBV6-2/TRBV6-3
CDR3: CACSEGTTYEQYF; J: TRBJ2-7; size: .; V: TRBV6-1
CDR3: CSVGWIQETQYF; J: TRBJ2-5; size: .; V: TRBV29-1
CDR3: CASSLVGTLTYNEQFF; J: TRBJ2-1; size: few; V: TRBV11-2
CDR3: CASSIDRNTGELFF; J: TRBJ2-2; size: .; V: TRBV7-8
CDR3: CASSQFGNTQYF; J: TRBJ2-3; size: .; V: TRBV3-1
CDR3: CASSVLLAGEQYF; J: TRBJ2-5; size: .; V: TRBV9
CDR3: CASSPSDRTNEQFF; J: TRBJ2-1; size: many; V: TRBV18